A single sample is the source of the 2 T cell receptor beta chains below, sequenced in a study of blood T cell repertoires in COVID-19. Clones were read by immunoSEQ multiplex PCR, and TCRdb kept only the in-frame ones, dropping some. The sample shows more than 100,000 clones, 80% to 85% of them seen only once. The sequenced material came from peripheral blood. Receptor source: a woman younger than 45 who had recovered from COVID-19.

This chain joins TRBV10-3 and TRBJ1-6; 8 bases agree with TRBD1. This CDR3 region has 14 residues. Unmatched junction bases numbered 3, after V lost 4 bases and J lost 7 bases. Germline V gives CDR1 ENHRY, CDR2 SYGVKD. CDR3 sequence: CAISATGDNSPLHF. Written as DNA, the CDR3 is TGTGCCATCAGTGCGACAGGGGACAATTCACCCCTCCACTTT.

V usage is TRBV3-1 (or the pseudogene TRBV3-2) and J usage is TRBJ2-1; 16 bases are shared with TRBD2. V lost 4 bases to trimming and J lost 2 bases; unmatched junction nucleotides: 2. This CDR3 comprises 17 residues. In germline, CDR1 is LGHDT, CDR2 YNNKEL (reference sequence). The chain's CDR3 is CASSPGLAGGAYNEQFF. CDR3 sequence (DNA): TGTGCCAGCAGCCCGGGACTAGCGGGGGGGGCCTACAATGAGCAGTTCTTC.